The 26 T cell receptor beta chains below were found in one sample sequenced in a study of cytomegalovirus exposure and HLA in healthy donors (dated by TCRdb to 2015 to 2018). The library was generated by the immunoSEQ multiplex PCR assay. TCRdb stores this immuneACCESS table with in-frame sequences only. Part of the clones is absent; in the studies checked, under half of the shortfall reflects unresolved V genes, and no reason is known for the rest. Across this sample there are some 98,000 clones, with about 88% seen only once. The ten largest clones take up 6.3% of the sample. Sequencing was carried out using PBMCs. Receptors were obtained from a man between 18 and 29 years old in good health and CMV-seropositive.

The chain has TRBV28 and TRBJ1-1; possible D gene TRBD1, 6 bases. V shed 7 bases and J shed 0 bases, with 9 bases lying between them. CDR1 is MDHEN and CDR2 is SYDVKM in the germline V gene. The CDR3 runs 13 residues. CDR3 in amino acids: CASIGQMNTEAFF. The CDR3 nucleotides are TGTGCCAGCATAGGACAGATGAACACTGAAGCTTTCTTT.

The chain is built from TRBV7-2 and TRBJ1-5, with D possibly being TRBD1 (6 bases). Trimming left V 5 bases short and J 2 bases short, with 10 bases between. This CDR3 contains 14 residues. The germline V gene encodes CDR1 SGHTA and CDR2 FQGNSA. The CDR3 is CASSRGGGNQPQHF. The DNA for the CDR3 is TGTGCCAGCAGCCGTGGGGGCGGCAATCAGCCCCAGCATTTT.

The chain joins TRBV11-2 to TRBJ2-3; TRBD2 aligns across 13 bases. Looked up from germline, CDR1 is SGHAT and CDR2 is FQNNGV. With V trimmed by 4 bases and J by 3 bases, 7 bases remained unmatched. The CDR3 has 17 amino acids. CDR3 nucleotides: TGTGCCAGCAGCTCCCGAACTAGCGGGAGGGATACAGATACGCAGTATTTT. Protein: CASSSRTSGRDTDTQYF. The whole variable domain, remainder taken from reference TRBV11-2 and TRBJ2-3, is EAGVAQSPRYKIIEKRQSVAFWCNPISGHATLYWYQQILGQGPKLLIQFQNNGVVDDSQLPKDRFSAERLKGVDSTLKIQPAKLEDSAVYLCASSSRTSGRDTDTQYFGPGTRLTVL.

The genes are TRBV7-3 and TRBJ2-7, with D perhaps TRBD1 (5 bases). The CDR3 length is 15 residues. Trimming left V 2 bases short and J 0 bases short, with 11 bases between. Germline CDR1 is SGHTA and CDR2 is FQGTGA. This CDR3 is CASSLYPGPSYEQYF. The DNA for the CDR3 is TGTGCCAGCAGCTTATATCCAGGGCCCTCCTACGAGCAGTACTTC.

The genes are TRBV6-5 and TRBJ1-5; possibly TRBD1 for D (6 bases). From germline, CDR1 is MNHEY and CDR2 SVGAGI. Trimming took 5 bases from V and 4 from J, leaving 15 bases between them. The CDR3 runs 15 residues. The CDR3 loop reads CASSRGGYGNQPQHF. DNA of the CDR3: TGTGCCAGCAGTCGAGGGGGTTATGGGAATCAGCCCCAGCATTTT.

The chain couples TRBV5-4 to TRBJ2-7; 8 bases map to TRBD1. Germline loops: CDR1 SGHNT, CDR2 YYREEE (reference sequence). The CDR3 runs 13 residues. The V segment lost 3 bases and the J segment 5 bases; nucleotides outside the gene matches: 4. CDR3 amino acids: CASSYDRGHEQYF. The CDR3 DNA is TGTGCCAGCAGCTATGACAGGGGACACGAGCAGTACTTC.

The CDR3 DNA sequence: TGTGCCAGCACCAAGGGACTGCTAAATGAAAAACTGTTTTTT. Its translation is CASTKGLLNEKLFF. The chain joins TRBV2 to TRBJ1-4, with D perhaps matching TRBD1 (5 bases). Per the germline V gene, CDR1 is SNHLY and CDR2 is FYNNEI. V was pared by 7 bases and J by 5 bases, with 14 bases between. The CDR3 consists of 14 residues.

V and J are TRBV11-1 and TRBJ2-7; 9 bases map to TRBD1. Germline V lookup: CDR1 SGHAT, CDR2 FQDESV (reference sequence). CDR3 length: 15 amino acids. Trimming at V came to 4 bases and at J to 4 bases, leaving 8 bases not matched to a gene. The DNA of the CDR3 is TGTGCCAGCAGCTCCCCGGGGACAGGGACATACGAGCAGTACTTC. Protein sequence: CASSSPGTGTYEQYF.

The V call is TRBV5-6, the J call TRBJ1-3, with no clear D. V lost 3 bases and J 0 bases, leaving 16 bases between the germline ends. Germline assignment: CDR1 SGHDT and CDR2 YYEEEE. The CDR3 spans 17 residues. The CDR3 spells CASSSNSYLSSGNTIYF. In DNA, the CDR3 is TGTGCCAGCAGCTCCAACAGCTACTTAAGCTCTGGAAACACCATATATTTT. Full variable domain (outside the CDR3, taken from reference TRBV5-6 and TRBJ1-3): DAGVTQSPTHLIKTRGQQVTLRCSPKSGHDTVSWYQQALGQGPQFIFQYYEEEERQRGNFPDRFSGHQFPNYSSELNVNALLLGDSALYLCASSSNSYLSSGNTIYFGEGSWLTVV.

The V call is TRBV11-1, the J call TRBJ2-1; 9 bases align to TRBD1. The V and J ends lost 1 base and 3 bases, in that order; junction bases with no gene match: 4. CDR1 and CDR2 from the germline V gene are SGHAT and FQDESV (reference sequence). This CDR3 is 16 amino acids long. Here the CDR3 reads CASSLVDRGGYNEQFF. As DNA, the CDR3 is TGTGCCAGCAGCTTAGTGGACAGGGGCGGCTACAATGAGCAGTTCTTC.

A note on this clone: The same CDR3 is also encoded by other DNA sequences in this sample. This sequence joins TRBV7-9 and TRBJ1-1; no clear D gene. The CDR3 has 13 residues. The ends were cut back, 5 bases at V and 4 bases at J, with 11 bases in the middle. Germline CDR1 SEHNR, CDR2 FQNEAQ (reference sequence). The CDR3 is CASSLSGSTEAFF. The CDR3 DNA follows: TGTGCCAGCAGCCTTTCGGGGTCCACTGAAGCTTTCTTT.

This chain uses TRBV28 with TRBJ2-2; D is undetermined. This CDR3 is built from 14 residues. The V end was cut by 0 bases, the J end by 5 bases, with 7 bases between. Germline loops: CDR1 MDHEN, CDR2 SYDVKM. This chain's CDR3 is CASSLWSATGELFF. CDR3 DNA sequence: TGTGCCAGCAGTTTATGGTCCGCGACCGGGGAGCTGTTTTTT. The variable domain in full, with the rest retrieved from reference TRBV28 and TRBJ2-2, is DVKVTQSSRYLVKRTGEKVFLECVQDMDHENMFWYRQDPGLGLRLIYFSYDVKMKEKGDIPEGYSVSREKKERFSLILESASTNQTSMYLCASSLWSATGELFFGEGSRLTVL.

This chain uses TRBV19 with TRBJ2-5; TRBD2 might be the D (5 bases). The CDR3 consists of 15 residues. Germline V gene data show CDR1 as LNHDA and CDR2 as SQIVND (reference sequence). V was cut by 1 base and J by 3 bases, with 12 bases left in between. For the CDR3, the DNA is TGTGCCAGTAGTATAGCGAGGAGGAGGAAAGAGACCCAGTACTTC. It codes for CASSIARRRKETQYF.

V gene TRBV19 combines with J gene TRBJ2-7, with a possible D match to TRBD1 (6 bases). CDR1 LNHDA and CDR2 SQIVND come from the germline V gene (reference sequence). CDR3 size: 14 residues. Trimming cost V 5 bases and J 0 bases, with 11 bases left between them. This chain's CDR3 is CASSPRDTSYEQYF. CDR3 bases: TGTGCCAGTAGTCCCCGGGACACCTCCTACGAGCAGTACTTC. Full variable domain (rest looked up from reference TRBV19 and TRBJ2-7): DGGITQSPKYLFRKEGQNVTLSCEQNLNHDAMYWYRQDPGQGLRLIYYSQIVNDFQKGDIAEGYSVSREKKESFPLTVTSAQKNPTAFYLCASSPRDTSYEQYFGPGTRLTVT.

The chain is built from TRBV6-6 and TRBJ2-3, with 9 bases fitting TRBD1. The CDR3 covers 15 residues. The V and J ends lost 6 bases and 2 bases, in that order; junction bases with no gene match: 6. CDR1 and CDR2 (germline): MNHNY, SVGAGI (reference sequence). CDR3 DNA: TGTGCCAGCAGACTGGGACAGGGAGTCACAGATACGCAGTATTTT. Its protein product is CASRLGQGVTDTQYF.

Regarding this clone: A junction end diverges from the germline sequence, so it may reflect a read error. The chain combines TRBV6-5 with TRBJ2-1; TRBD2 might be the D (6 bases). Per germline, CDR1 MNHEY and CDR2 SVGAGI. The CDR3 is made up of 13 amino acids. The CDR3 DNA follows: TGTGCCAGCAGTTACTCACTGGCTAGCGACGGGGTCTTC. Encoded protein: CASSYSLASDGVF.

This clone was observed once. This chain uses TRBV28 with TRBJ2-7; 8 bases are shared with TRBD2. CDR1 is MDHEN, CDR2 SYDVKM, per germline. V shed 4 bases and J 0 bases; nucleotides not matched to a gene: 11. There are 17 residues in the CDR3. The CDR3 DNA sequence: TGTGCCAGCAGTTCCCCCCAGGGACTAGTGCCCTCCTACGAGCAGTACTTC. Translated: CASSSPQGLVPSYEQYF.

The chain uses TRBV19 and TRBJ1-5; TRBD1 agrees at 7 bases. The J segment lost 1 base and the V segment lost 1 base, leaving 4 bases of the junction unmatched. CDR1 is LNHDA and CDR2 is SQIVND in the germline V gene (reference sequence). This CDR3 contains 16 residues. The CDR3 here is CASSIASRGSNQPQHF. The CDR3 DNA sequence: TGTGCCAGTAGTATAGCTTCCAGGGGGAGCAATCAGCCCCAGCATTTT.

This chain connects TRBV19 to TRBJ1-2; no firm D call. CDR1 LNHDA and CDR2 SQIVND come from the germline V gene (reference sequence). The CDR3 spans 14 residues. With 5 bases removed from V and 5 bases from J, the gap between germline ends came to 15 bases. For the CDR3, the DNA is TGTGCCAGTAGTCTCCCTCACGGGGATTATGGCTACACCTTC. Translated, it gives CASSLPHGDYGYTF.

The chain has TRBV11-3 and TRBJ2-7; the match to TRBD1 covers 8 bases. V shed 0 bases and J 1 base; nucleotides not matched to a gene: 14. This CDR3 comprises 19 residues. Germline CDR1 is SGHNT and CDR2 is YENEEA. CDR3 sequence reads: CASSLDIATTGTGSYEQYF. The CDR3 DNA sequence: TGTGCCAGCAGCTTAGACATAGCTACAACCGGGACAGGATCCTACGAGCAGTACTTC.

V usage is TRBV18 and J usage is TRBJ2-7; 7 nucleotides align to TRBD1. The junction had 7 bases not matched to a gene; V was cut back by 4 bases and J by 7 bases. The CDR3 is 13 residues long. Germline V gene data show CDR1 as KGHSH and CDR2 as LQKENI. CDR3 nucleotides: TGTGCCAGCTCACGGGACAGCGATGGGGAGCAGTACTTC. Translated: CASSRDSDGEQYF.

This clone was seen only once. The V and J genes are TRBV5-8 and TRBJ2-5; perhaps TRBD2 as D (6 bases). The length of the CDR3 is 14 residues. Trimming left V 7 bases short and J 2 bases short, with 15 bases between. From germline, CDR1 is SGHTS and CDR2 YDEGEE. This CDR3 is CASPPAGIQETQYF. DNA for the CDR3: TGTGCCAGCCCTCCTGCGGGGATTCAAGAGACCCAGTACTTC.

V usage is TRBV2 and J usage is TRBJ1-5, with D possibly being TRBD1 (6 bases). There are 14 residues in the CDR3. CDR1 is SNHLY, CDR2 FYNNEI, per germline. V was clipped by 4 bases and J by 6 bases, with 13 bases between them. The DNA of the CDR3 is TGTGCCAGCAGTGTGTCCAGGGGAAGTCAGCCCCAGCATTTT. This translates into CASSVSRGSQPQHF.

The rearrangement links TRBV6-1 to TRBJ1-1, with TRBD1 identical over 7 bases. V lost 3 bases to trimming and J lost 8 bases; unmatched junction nucleotides: 3. The CDR3 is made up of 12 amino acids. The germline CDR1 and CDR2 sequences are MNHNS and SASEGT. CDR3 sequence: CASSEGQLEAFF. The CDR3, as DNA: TGTGCCAGCAGTGAGGGACAGCTGGAAGCTTTCTTT.

The V call is TRBV28, the J call TRBJ1-5; D might be TRBD1 (5 bases). The CDR3 sequence is 15 residues long. CDR1 and CDR2 from the germline V gene are MDHEN and SYDVKM. Trimming pared 4 bases from V and 3 bases from J, leaving 13 bases between. Here the CDR3 reads CASSSGGDFNQPQHF. CDR3 sequence (DNA): TGTGCCAGCAGTTCGGGGGGGGATTTCAATCAGCCCCAGCATTTT. Complete variable domain (other parts from reference TRBV28 and TRBJ1-5): DVKVTQSSRYLVKRTGEKVFLECVQDMDHENMFWYRQDPGLGLRLIYFSYDVKMKEKGDIPEGYSVSREKKERFSLILESASTNQTSMYLCASSSGGDFNQPQHFGDGTRLSIL.

V gene TRBV5-4 combines with J gene TRBJ2-6, with 9 bases lining up with TRBD1. The CDR3 is made up of 18 amino acids. Germline V gene sequence: CDR1 SGHNT, CDR2 YYREEE (reference sequence). V gave up 6 bases and J gave up 0 bases; unmatched junction bases: 10. In nucleotides, the CDR3 is TGTGCCAGCAACCTTCGACAGGGGGTCAACTCTGGGGCCAACGTCCTGACTTTC. This encodes CASNLRQGVNSGANVLTF. The variable domain in full, completed from reference TRBV5-4 and TRBJ2-6, reads ETGVTQSPTHLIKTRGQQVTLRCSSQSGHNTVSWYQQALGQGPQFIFQYYREEENGRGNFPPRFSGLQFPNYSSELNVNALELDDSALYLCASNLRQGVNSGANVLTFGAGSRLTVL.